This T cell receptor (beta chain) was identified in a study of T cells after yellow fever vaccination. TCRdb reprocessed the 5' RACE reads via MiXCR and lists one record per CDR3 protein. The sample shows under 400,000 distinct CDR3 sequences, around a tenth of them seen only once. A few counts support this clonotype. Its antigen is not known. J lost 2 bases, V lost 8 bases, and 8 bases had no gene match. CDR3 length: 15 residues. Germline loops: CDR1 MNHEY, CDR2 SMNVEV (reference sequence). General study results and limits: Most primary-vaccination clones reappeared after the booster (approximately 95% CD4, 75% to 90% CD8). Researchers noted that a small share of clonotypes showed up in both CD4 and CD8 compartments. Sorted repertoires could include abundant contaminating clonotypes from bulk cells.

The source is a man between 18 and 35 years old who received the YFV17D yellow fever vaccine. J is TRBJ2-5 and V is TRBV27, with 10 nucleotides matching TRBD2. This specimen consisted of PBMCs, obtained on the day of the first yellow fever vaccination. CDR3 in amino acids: CASWSTSGVQETQYF. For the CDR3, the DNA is TGTGCCAGCTGGTCCACTAGCGGGGTGCAAGAGACCCAGTACTTC.